This TCR beta chain derives from a study of blood T cells in healthy people across ages. This clonotype has ten or more counts. The antigen is unknown. A second PCR, run for about 7 to 11 cycles, used a sample-barcoded 5' primer plus a J-beta primer mix. TCRdb re-called the 5' RACE reads with MiXCR, one entry per CDR3 protein. The data hold 600,000 to 800,000 distinct CDR3 sequences, with around 21% observed a single time. The study's findings and limits: Long-lived and aged donors differed, with more naive CD4+ cells and higher diversity in the long-lived. PBMC samples, being unsorted, prevented any conclusive comparison of naive and antigen-experienced cells.

The germline V and J ends were trimmed by 1 base and 4 bases, with 14 bases remaining between them. Germline V gives CDR1 MDHEN, CDR2 SYDVKM. The CDR3 is 16 residues long. The receptor comes from a man aged 70 or older in good health. Sequenced material: blood. The genes are TRBV28 and TRBJ2-1; D possibly corresponds to TRBD2 (7 bases). The CDR3 nucleotides read TGTGCCAGCAGTTTATACGGGGGGCAAGGATACAATGAGCAGTTCTTC. It specifies CASSLYGGQGYNEQFF.